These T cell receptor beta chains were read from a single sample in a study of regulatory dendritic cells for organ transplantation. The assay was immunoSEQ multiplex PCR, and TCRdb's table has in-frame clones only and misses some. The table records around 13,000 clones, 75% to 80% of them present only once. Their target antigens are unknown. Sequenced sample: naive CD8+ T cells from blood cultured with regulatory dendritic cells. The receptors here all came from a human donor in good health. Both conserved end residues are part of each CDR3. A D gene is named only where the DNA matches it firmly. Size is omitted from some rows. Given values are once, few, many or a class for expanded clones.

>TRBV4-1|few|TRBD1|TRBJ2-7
CASSQRDSSYEQYF
TGCGCCAGCAGCCAGAGGGACAGCTCCTACGAGCAGTACTTC
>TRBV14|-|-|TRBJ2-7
CASSQRGLPYEQYF
TGTGCCAGCAGCCAGCGGGGGCTCCCCTACGAGCAGTACTTC
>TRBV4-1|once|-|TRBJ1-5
CASSQALNSNQPQHF
TGCGCCAGCAGCCAAGCTCTAAATAGCAATCAGCCCCAGCATTTT
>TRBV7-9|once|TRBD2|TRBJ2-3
CASSPGTSGTSTDTQYF
TGTGCCAGCAGCCCTGGGACTAGCGGAACTAGCACAGATACGCAGTATTTT
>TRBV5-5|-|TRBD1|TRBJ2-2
CASSFPRDRVTGELFF
TGTGCCAGCAGTTTCCCCCGGGACAGGGTGACCGGGGAGCTGTTTTTT
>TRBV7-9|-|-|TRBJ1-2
CASSTGQPANYGYTF
TGTGCCAGCAGCACAGGACAGCCAGCTAACTATGGCTACACCTTC
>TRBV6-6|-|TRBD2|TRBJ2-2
CASSLTSGGAAGELFF
TGTGCCAGCAGCTTGACTAGCGGGGGGGCCGCCGGGGAGCTGTTTTTT
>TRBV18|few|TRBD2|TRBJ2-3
CASSHPGLAGPEIDTQYF
TGTGCCAGCTCACACCCGGGACTAGCGGGCCCAGAGATAGATACGCAGTATTTT
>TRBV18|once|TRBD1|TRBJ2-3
CASSPMGQGIGTDTQYF
TGTGCCAGCTCACCCATGGGACAGGGGATAGGCACAGATACGCAGTATTTT
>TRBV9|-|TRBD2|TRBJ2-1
CASSEPILGTSGDSSYNEQFF
TGTGCCAGCAGCGAGCCAATTCTCGGGACTAGCGGGGATAGCTCCTACAATGAGCAGTTCTTC
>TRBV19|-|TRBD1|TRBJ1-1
CASRGTVNTEAFF
TGTGCCAGTAGGGGGACAGTGAACACTGAAGCTTTCTTT
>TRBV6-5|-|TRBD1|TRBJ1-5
CASSAGQGVQPQHF
TGTGCCAGCAGCGCTGGACAGGGAGTACAGCCCCAGCATTTT
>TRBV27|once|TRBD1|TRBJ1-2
CASSFTGASLYGYTF
TGTGCCAGCAGTTTTACAGGGGCCTCCCTCTATGGCTACACCTTC
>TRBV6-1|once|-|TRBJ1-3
CAIQASYTIYF
TGTGCCATCCAGGCGTCCTACACCATATATTTT
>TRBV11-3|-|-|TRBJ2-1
CASSLGGGISHEQFF
TGTGCCAGCAGCTTAGGTGGGGGGATCTCCCATGAGCAGTTCTTC
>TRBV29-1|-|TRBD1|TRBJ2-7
CSVERQGAYEQYF
TGCAGCGTTGAACGACAGGGGGCGTACGAGCAGTACTTC
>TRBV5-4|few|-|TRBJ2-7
CASSSGLSYEQYF
TGTGCCAGCAGCTCGGGATTATCCTACGAGCAGTACTTC
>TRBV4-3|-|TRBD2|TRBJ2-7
CASSPQERGDYEQYF
TGCGCCAGCAGCCCCCAGGAGCGGGGGGACTACGAGCAGTACTTC
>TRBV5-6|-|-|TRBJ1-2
CASSLGSSYYGYTF
TGTGCCAGCAGCTTGGGTAGTTCCTACTATGGCTACACCTTC
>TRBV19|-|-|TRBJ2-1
CASSGRTIYNEQFF
TGTGCCAGTAGTGGACGGACTATCTACAATGAGCAGTTCTTC
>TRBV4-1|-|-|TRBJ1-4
CASSQKPAVEEKLFF
TGCGCCAGCAGCCAAAAACCGGCCGTGGAGGAAAAACTGTTTTTT
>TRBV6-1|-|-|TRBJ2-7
CASSEDRTPTYEQYF
TGTGCCAGCAGTGAAGACAGAACCCCTACCTACGAGCAGTACTTC
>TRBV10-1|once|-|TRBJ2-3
CASSESIERARDTQYF
TGCGCCAGCAGTGAGTCGATCGAGAGGGCGAGAGATACGCAGTATTTT
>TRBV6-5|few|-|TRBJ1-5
CASSYSSNQPQHF
TGTGCCAGCAGTTACAGCAGCAATCAGCCCCAGCATTTT
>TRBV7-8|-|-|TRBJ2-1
CASSLLDRYNEQFF
TGTGCCAGCAGCTTATTAGACAGATACAATGAGCAGTTCTTC
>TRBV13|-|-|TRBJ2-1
CASTLRWAGAMRSSYNEQFF
TGTGCCAGCACCCTGAGGTGGGCGGGGGCCATGCGGAGCTCCTACAATGAGCAGTTCTTC
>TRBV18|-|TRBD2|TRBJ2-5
CASSPGTSGEETQYF
TGTGCCAGCTCACCCGGGACTAGCGGGGAAGAGACCCAGTACTTC
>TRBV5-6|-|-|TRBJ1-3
CASSNPGVGNTIYF
TGTGCCAGCAGCAACCCCGGGGTTGGAAACACCATATATTTT
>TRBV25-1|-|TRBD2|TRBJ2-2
CASSETTLGGPGELFF
TGTGCCAGCAGTGAAACAACGCTGGGAGGGCCCGGGGAGCTGTTTTTT
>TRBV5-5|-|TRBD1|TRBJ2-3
CASSRAGTGGRTDTQYF
TGTGCCAGCAGCCGCGCCGGGACAGGGGGCCGCACAGATACGCAGTATTTT
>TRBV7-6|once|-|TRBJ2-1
CASSLESPSYNEQFF
TGTGCCAGCAGCTTAGAGAGTCCCTCCTACAATGAGCAGTTCTTC
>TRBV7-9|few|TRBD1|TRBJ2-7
CASSLITNRGYEQYF
TGTGCCAGCAGCTTGATCACTAACAGGGGTTACGAGCAGTACTTC
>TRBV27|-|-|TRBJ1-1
CASSLGGIGTEAFF
TGTGCCAGCAGTTTAGGGGGCATTGGGACTGAAGCTTTCTTT
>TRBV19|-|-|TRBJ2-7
CASSMAGAYEQYF
TGTGCCAGTAGTATGGCAGGGGCCTACGAGCAGTACTTC
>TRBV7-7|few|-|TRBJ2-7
CASSQGAAAEQYF
TGTGCTAGCAGCCAAGGGGCAGCTGCCGAGCAGTACTTC
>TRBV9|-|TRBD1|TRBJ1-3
CASSVDRGAGNTIYF
TGTGCCAGCAGCGTGGACAGGGGGGCTGGAAACACCATATATTTT
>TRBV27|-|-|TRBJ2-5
CASRLLVEETQYF
TGTGCCAGCAGGCTCCTAGTAGAAGAGACCCAGTACTTC
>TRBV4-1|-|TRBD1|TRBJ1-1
CASSLDLRQGAEAFF
TGCGCCAGCAGCCTAGACCTGAGACAGGGGGCTGAAGCTTTCTTT
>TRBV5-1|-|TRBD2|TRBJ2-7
CASSWTSGEHEQYF
TGCGCCAGCAGCTGGACAAGCGGGGAACACGAGCAGTACTTC
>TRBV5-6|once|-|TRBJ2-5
CASSFFVGAPDRETQYF
TGTGCCAGCAGCTTTTTTGTGGGGGCCCCCGATCGGGAGACCCAGTACTTC
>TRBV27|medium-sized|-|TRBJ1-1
CASSLSGGTEAFF
TGTGCCAGCAGTTTATCAGGGGGCACTGAAGCTTTCTTT
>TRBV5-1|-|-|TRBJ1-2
CASSLGILRDYGYTF
TGCGCCAGCAGCTTGGGGATCCTCCGGGACTATGGCTACACCTTC